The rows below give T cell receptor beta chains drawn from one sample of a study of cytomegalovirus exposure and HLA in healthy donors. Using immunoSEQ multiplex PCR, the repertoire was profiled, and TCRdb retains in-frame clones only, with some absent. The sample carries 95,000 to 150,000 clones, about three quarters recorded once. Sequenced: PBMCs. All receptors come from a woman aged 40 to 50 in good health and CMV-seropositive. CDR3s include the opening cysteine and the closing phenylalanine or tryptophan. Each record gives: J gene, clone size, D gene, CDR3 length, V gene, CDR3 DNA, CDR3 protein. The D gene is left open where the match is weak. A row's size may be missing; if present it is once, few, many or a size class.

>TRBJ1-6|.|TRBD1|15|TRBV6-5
TGTGCCAGTCACATCGGGGGACAGGCGAATCTCCCCCTCCACTTT
CASHIGGQANLPLHF
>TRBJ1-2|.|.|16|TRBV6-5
TGTGCCAGCAGTTCCTACGTCCGAGTCGGGGGTGGTGGCTACACCTTC
CASSSYVRVGGGGYTF
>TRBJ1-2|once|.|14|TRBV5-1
TGCGCCAGTTCCTACCGGGACGGGGGCTATGGCTACACCTTC
CASSYRDGGYGYTF
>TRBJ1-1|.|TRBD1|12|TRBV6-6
TGTGCCAGCACCCTACAGGGGACTGAAGCTTTCTTT
CASTLQGTEAFF
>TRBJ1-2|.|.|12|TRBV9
TGTGCCAGCAGCGTAGATGGAGTGGGCTACACCTTC
CASSVDGVGYTF
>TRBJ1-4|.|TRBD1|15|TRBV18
TGTGCCAGCTCACCTAGGGGACAGGGAGGTGAAAAACTGTTTTTT
CASSPRGQGGEKLFF
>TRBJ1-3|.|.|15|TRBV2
TGTGCCAGCAGTGAAGAAGGCACGGGGTGGCACACCATATATTTT
CASSEEGTGWHTIYF
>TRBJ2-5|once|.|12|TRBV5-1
TGCGCCAGCAGCTTGGAAGGAGGGACCCAGTACTTC
CASSLEGGTQYF
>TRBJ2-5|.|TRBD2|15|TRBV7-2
TGTGCCAGCAGCAGGGAGCGGGGGGGACAAGAGACCCAGTACTTC
CASSRERGGQETQYF
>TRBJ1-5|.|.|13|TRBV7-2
TGTGCCAGCAGCTTAGCCAACAATCAGCCCCAGCATTTT
CASSLANNQPQHF
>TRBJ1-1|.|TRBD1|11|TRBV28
TGTGCCAGCAGGTTGGACAGGGCGGCTTTCTTT
CASRLDRAAFF
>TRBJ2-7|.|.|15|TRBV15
TGTGCCACCAGCAGACGAGTTCGCCCCTCCTACGAGCAGTACTTC
CATSRRVRPSYEQYF
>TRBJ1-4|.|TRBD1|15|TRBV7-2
TGTGCCAGCAGCTTAATTGCAGGACAGGCTGAAAAACTGTTTTTT
CASSLIAGQAEKLFF
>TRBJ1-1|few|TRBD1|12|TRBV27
TGTGCCAGCAGTGGGCAGGGGGCAGGAGCTTTCTTT
CASSGQGAGAFF
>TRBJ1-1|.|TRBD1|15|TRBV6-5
TGTGCCAGCAGCCCCTACAAGACAGGGGGCACTGAAGCTTTCTTT
CASSPYKTGGTEAFF
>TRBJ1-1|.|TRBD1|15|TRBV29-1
TGCAGCGGCGCGGGGCCGACAGGGTTGAACACTGAAGCTTTCTTT
CSGAGPTGLNTEAFF
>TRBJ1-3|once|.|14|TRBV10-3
TGTGCCATCGGACATGGGGCTGAAGGAAACACCATATATTTT
CAIGHGAEGNTIYF
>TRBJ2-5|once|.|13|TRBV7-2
TGTGCCAGCAGCTCCGGTATTCAAGAGACCCAGTACTTC
CASSSGIQETQYF